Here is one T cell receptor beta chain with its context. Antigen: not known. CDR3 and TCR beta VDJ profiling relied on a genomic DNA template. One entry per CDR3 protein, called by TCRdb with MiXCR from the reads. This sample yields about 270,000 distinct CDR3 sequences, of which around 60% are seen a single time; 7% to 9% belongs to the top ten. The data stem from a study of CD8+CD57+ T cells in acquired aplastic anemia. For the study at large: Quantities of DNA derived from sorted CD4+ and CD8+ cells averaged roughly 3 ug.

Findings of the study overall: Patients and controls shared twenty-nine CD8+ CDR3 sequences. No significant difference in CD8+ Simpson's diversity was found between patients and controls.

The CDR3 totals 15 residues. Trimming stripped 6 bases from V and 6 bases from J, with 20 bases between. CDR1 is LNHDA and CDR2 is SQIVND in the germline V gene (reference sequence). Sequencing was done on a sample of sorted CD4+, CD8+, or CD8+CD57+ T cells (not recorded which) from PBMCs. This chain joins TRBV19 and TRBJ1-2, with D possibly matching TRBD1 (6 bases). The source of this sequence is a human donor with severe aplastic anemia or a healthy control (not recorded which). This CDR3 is CASSPGGGRRNGYTF. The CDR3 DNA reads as TGTGCCAGTAGCCCGGGGGGGGGGCGTAGGAATGGCTACACCTTC.